The 20 T cell receptor beta chains reported below all come from one sample, sequenced in a study of blood T cell repertoires in COVID-19. Measured with immunoSEQ multiplex PCR; TCRdb has only the in-frame clones, and not every one. The sample shows 110,000 to 150,000 clones, roughly 85% of them seen only once. The specimen was peripheral blood. These receptor sequences come from a man aged 60-69 years with acute or convalescent COVID-19.

The gene calls are TRBV5-1 and TRBJ1-4, with 12 nucleotides matching TRBD1. V lost 4 bases, J lost 6 bases, and 4 bases stayed unmatched. This CDR3 is built from 15 residues. CDR1 and CDR2 from the germline V gene are SGHRS and YFSETQ. The CDR3 DNA sequence: TGCGCCAGCAGCGGGACAGGGGGCGAGGATGAAAAACTGTTTTTT. It encodes CASSGTGGEDEKLFF.

CDR3 sequence (DNA): TGTGCCAGCAGTGACGGCTTAGGGGGCGACGAGCAGTACTTC. This gives the protein CASSDGLGGDEQYF. The chain carries TRBV6-1 and TRBJ2-7; 7 bases are a match to TRBD1. The germline V gene has CDR1 MNHNS and CDR2 SASEGT. The CDR3 contains 14 residues. The V and J ends lost 3 bases and 5 bases, in that order; junction bases with no gene match: 7.

This chain uses TRBV9 with TRBJ1-4; tentative D call: TRBD1 (5 bases). This CDR3 has 15 amino acids. Germline V gene lookup returns CDR1 SGDLS and CDR2 YYNGEE. V lost 0 bases, J lost 7 bases, and 13 bases lay in between. CDR3 sequence reads: CASSVGQGGAEKLFF. CDR3 nucleotide sequence: TGTGCCAGCAGCGTAGGCCAGGGAGGGGCTGAAAAACTGTTTTTT.

The chain is built from TRBV15 and TRBJ2-3; 12 nucleotides agree with TRBD2. The CDR3 totals 15 residues. Germline CDR1 reads LNHNV; CDR2 reads YYDKDF (reference sequence). V gave up 0 bases and J gave up 6 bases; unmatched junction bases: 1. The CDR3 DNA follows: TGTGCCACCAGCAGAGAACTAGCGGGAGGTGATACGCAGTATTTT. Amino acid sequence: CATSRELAGGDTQYF. Together with reference TRBV15 and TRBJ2-3, the CDR3 gives the full variable domain: DAMVIQNPRYQVTQFGKPVTLSCSQTLNHNVMYWYQQKSSQAPKLLFHYYDKDFNNEADTPDNFQSRRPNTSFCFLDIRSPGLGDTAMYLCATSRELAGGDTQYFGPGTRLTVL.

This chain connects TRBV6-2 or TRBV6-3 to TRBJ2-1; 7 positions match TRBD2. The CDR3 contains 15 residues. The J segment lost 7 bases and the V segment lost 2 bases, leaving 8 bases of the junction unmatched. Germline lookup yields CDR1 MNHEY and CDR2 SVGEGT. The CDR3 DNA reads as TGTGCCAGCAGTTACGGGCGGGAGAGTAGAAATGAGCAGTTCTTC. Its protein product is CASSYGRESRNEQFF.

The chain carries TRBV5-1 and TRBJ2-3, with TRBD1 identical over 9 bases. The CDR3 runs 12 residues. CDR1 and CDR2 (germline): SGHRS, YFSETQ. The V gene end was trimmed by 8 bases and the J gene end by 5 bases; junction bases not matched to a gene: 3. CDR3 in DNA: TGCGCCAGTCGACAGGGGGGAGATACGCAGTATTTT. It specifies CASRQGGDTQYF.

The chain employs TRBV19 and TRBJ1-5; possibly TRBD1 for D (5 bases). Trimming took 6 bases from V and 2 from J, leaving 11 bases between them. The CDR3 runs to 14 residues. Per the germline V gene, CDR1 is LNHDA and CDR2 is SQIVND (reference sequence). The CDR3 region has the DNA TGTGCCAGTAGAGGGGTAATGGGCAATCAGCCCCAGCATTTT. Amino acids: CASRGVMGNQPQHF.

The chain carries TRBV12-3 or TRBV12-4 and TRBJ2-1, with 7 nucleotides matching TRBD1. CDR3 length: 13 amino acids. V shed 6 bases and J 4 bases; nucleotides not matched to a gene: 3. DNA of the CDR3: TGTGCCAGCAGGGGACAGATTTACAATGAGCAGTTCTTC. Protein: CASRGQIYNEQFF.

This chain joins TRBV5-6 and TRBJ2-5; 7 nucleotides match TRBD1. The CDR3 length is 13 residues. V lost 4 bases and J lost 5; bases outside the gene matches: 5. CDR1 SGHDT and CDR2 YYEEEE come from the germline V gene. The CDR3, as DNA: TGTGCCAGCAGCACTACAGGGGTGGAGACCCAGTACTTC. It encodes CASSTTGVETQYF.

This clone was seen a single time. The rearrangement uses TRBV6-5 and TRBJ1-2; D gene unclear. The CDR3 has 14 residues. The germline V gene encodes CDR1 MNHEY and CDR2 SVGAGI. The V gene lost 6 bases and the J gene lost 3 bases, with 14 bases spanning the gap. CDR3 region: CASSARGFDYGYTF. The DNA of the CDR3 is TGTGCCAGCAGCGCCCGGGGTTTCGACTATGGCTACACCTTC.

The chain's CDR3 is CASSQQQGRYGYTF. DNA of the CDR3: TGCGCCAGCAGCCAACAACAGGGGAGATATGGCTACACCTTC. V usage is TRBV4-3 and J usage is TRBJ1-2; the match to TRBD1 covers 7 bases. Per germline, CDR1 LGHNA and CDR2 YSLEER. V lost 2 bases and J lost 5; bases outside the gene matches: 5. This CDR3 comprises 14 residues.

The J gene is TRBJ1-5, the V gene TRBV7-2; TRBD1 might be the D (5 bases). Trimming left V 4 bases short and J 0 bases short, with 10 bases between. The germline V gene encodes CDR1 SGHTA and CDR2 FQGNSA. This CDR3 region has 15 residues. In DNA form, the CDR3 reads TGTGCCAGCAGCTCCGGGGGTGGTAGCAATCAGCCCCAGCATTTT. Translating gives CASSSGGGSNQPQHF.

The rearrangement uses TRBV5-1 and TRBJ1-1; 8 bases align to TRBD1. There are 16 residues in the CDR3. V lost 6 bases to trimming and J lost 3 bases; unmatched junction nucleotides: 13. Germline assignment: CDR1 SGHRS and CDR2 YFSETQ. CDR3 loop: CASNPTRQGRDTEAFF. The CDR3 nucleotides are TGCGCCAGCAACCCTACCCGACAGGGGAGGGACACTGAAGCTTTCTTT.

This chain uses TRBV24-1 with TRBJ2-2; D is undetermined. Germline V gene data show CDR1 as KGHDR and CDR2 as SFDVKD. This CDR3 spans 12 amino acids. V gave up 6 bases and J gave up 3 bases, with 4 bases separating them. The CDR3 loop is CATSQYTGELFF. The CDR3 DNA sequence: TGTGCCACCAGTCAGTACACCGGGGAGCTGTTTTTT.

V usage is TRBV7-3 and J usage is TRBJ2-3; D might be TRBD1 (6 bases). CDR3 length equals 18 residues. V was pared by 5 bases and J by 0 bases, with 21 bases between. The V gene's germline CDR1 is SGHTA and CDR2 FQGTGA. CDR3 loop: CASSPVGGEGDSTDTQYF. Written as DNA, the CDR3 is TGTGCCAGCAGCCCCGTTGGGGGAGAGGGGGATAGCACAGATACGCAGTATTTT.

This clone was observed a single time. This rearrangement joins TRBV28 to TRBJ2-7, with a tentative D call TRBD1 (6 bases). The CDR3 is 15 amino acids. The V and J ends lost 2 bases and 6 bases respectively, with 17 bases between them. CDR1 MDHEN and CDR2 SYDVKM come from the germline V gene. The CDR3 sequence is CASSLTATGRREQYF. Written as DNA, the CDR3 is TGTGCCAGCAGTTTAACCGCGACAGGAAGACGCGAGCAGTACTTC.

The V call is TRBV28, the J call TRBJ1-5; D is ambiguous. Germline V gene sequence: CDR1 MDHEN, CDR2 SYDVKM. This CDR3 contains 12 residues. Trimming cost V 4 bases and J 4 bases, with 5 bases left between them. The CDR3 region has the DNA TGTGCCAGCAGTTACAGTAATCAGCCCCAGCATTTT. Its translation: CASSYSNQPQHF.

The chain carries TRBV3-1 (or the pseudogene TRBV3-2) and TRBJ2-7, with 7 bases that match TRBD1. The length of the CDR3 is 16 residues. V lost 1 base and J lost 5; bases outside the gene matches: 11. Germline-derived CDR1 and CDR2 are LGHDT and YNNKEL (reference sequence). CDR3 nucleotide sequence: TGTGCCAGCAGCCAAGGACAGGGCGCCCAGGGGAACGAGCAGTACTTC. Translated, it gives CASSQGQGAQGNEQYF.

J is TRBJ2-1 and V is TRBV28; 7 bases fit TRBD1. Germline V gives CDR1 MDHEN, CDR2 SYDVKM. The CDR3 has 17 amino acids. J gave up 8 bases and V 1 base, and 14 bases lay outside the gene matches. CDR3 DNA sequence: TGTGCCAGCAGTTTATACCTGCCCGACAGGGTTCAATATGAGCAGTTCTTC. As protein: CASSLYLPDRVQYEQFF.

The chain employs TRBV5-1 and TRBJ2-1; D perhaps matches TRBD2 (6 bases). V lost 0 bases to trimming and J lost 6 bases, with 13 bases between them. Germline CDR1 and CDR2: SGHRS and YFSETQ. The CDR3 has 15 residues. The CDR3 spells CASSLGGQGGNEQFF. In DNA form, the CDR3 reads TGCGCCAGCAGCTTGGGAGGGCAGGGAGGCAATGAGCAGTTCTTC.